The 23 T cell receptor beta chains below all came from one sample that was sequenced in a study of neurological immune-mediated disorders (dated by TCRdb to between 2018 and 2020). Library preparation was by 5' RACE. Sequencer: Illumina HiSeq 2500. TCRdb cleaned the public reads at Q25 with fastp, built clones with MiXCR and kept in-frame beta chains. Every entry covers one CDR3 protein and lists the most common genes and DNA from its rows. For this sample the table gives some 22,000 distinct CDR3 sequences, of which roughly 17% were detected only once. The ten largest make up less than 8.5% of the sample. The sample consisted of CD8+ T cells from blood. The source is a woman aged 18-29 years with multiple sclerosis.

This clonotype was picked up many times. The rearrangement uses TRBV7-2 and TRBJ2-7; maybe TRBD1 (6 bases). The germline gives CDR1 SGHTA, CDR2 FQGNSA. V was pared by 5 bases and J by 3 bases, with 14 bases between. The CDR3 is 14 amino acids. This chain's CDR3 is CASSPVGQSYEQYV. The CDR3 DNA sequence: TGTGCCAGCAGCCCCGTCGGACAGAGCTACGAGCAGTACGTC.

The rearrangement uses TRBV6-5 and TRBJ2-2; D is unclear. The CDR3 totals 16 residues. The V end lost 4 bases, the J end lost 1 base, and 13 bases lay between the germline ends. The germline V gene encodes CDR1 MNHEY and CDR2 SVGAGI. DNA of the CDR3: TGTGCCAGCAGTTTTTTGGGCAGCCTGAACACCGGGGAGCTGTTTTTT. Translating gives CASSFLGSLNTGELFF.

Sample share makes this clonotype medium-sized (0.01 to 0.1%). The chain has TRBV7-9 and TRBJ2-3, with TRBD2 identical over 7 bases. This CDR3 is 16 amino acids long. The V gene end was trimmed by 5 bases and the J gene end by 0 bases; junction bases not matched to a gene: 8. The germline V gene has CDR1 SEHNR and CDR2 FQNEAQ (reference sequence). This chain's CDR3 is CASSPSWGGSTDTQYF. The CDR3, as DNA: TGTGCCAGCAGCCCCAGCTGGGGGGGTAGCACAGATACGCAGTATTTT.

In its sample, this clonotype was seen once. This sequence joins TRBV20-1 and TRBJ1-4; D is uncertain. The length of the CDR3 is 11 residues. Trimming cost V 6 bases and J 6 bases, with 8 bases left between them. Looked up from germline, CDR1 is DFQATT and CDR2 is SNEGSKA (reference sequence). The CDR3 is CSAPEYEKLFF. The CDR3 nucleotides are TGCAGTGCCCCCGAATATGAAAAACTGTTTTTT.

This clonotype was counted many times. This chain joins TRBV12-3 or TRBV12-4 and TRBJ1-2; D unclear. Between the trimmed V and J ends, which lost 3 bases and 4 bases, there was a span of 18 bases. The CDR3 covers 16 residues. The CDR3 loop reads CASSFGIALLGYGYTF. The CDR3 DNA reads as TGTGCCAGCAGTTTTGGAATAGCATTACTAGGCTATGGCTACACCTTC.

This clonotype came up many times. The chain carries TRBV6-1 and TRBJ1-1; D remains unclear. Germline lookup yields CDR1 MNHNS and CDR2 SASEGT. V lost 3 bases to trimming and J lost 1 base, with 6 bases between them. This CDR3 has 13 amino acids. The CDR3 DNA reads TGTGCCAGCAGTGAGTACAAGAACACTGAAGCTTTCTTT. Residues: CASSEYKNTEAFF.

This clonotype was detected many times. The V and J genes are TRBV25-1 and TRBJ2-2, with D possibly TRBD1 on 6 matching bases. The CDR3 has 16 residues. V was shortened by 7 bases and J by 0 bases, with 15 bases between the two germline ends. The germline V gene encodes CDR1 MGHDK and CDR2 SYGVNS. CDR3 region: CASTNRDSANTGELFF. The CDR3 DNA reads TGTGCCAGCACAAACAGGGATTCCGCGAACACCGGGGAGCTGTTTTTT.

V usage is TRBV5-1 and J usage is TRBJ2-4; D ambiguous. Germline V gene sequence: CDR1 SGHRS, CDR2 YFSETQ. Trimming removed 1 base from V and 6 bases from J, with 14 bases in between. The CDR3 spans 15 residues. This CDR3 reads CASSLSWVGRNIQYF. The CDR3 DNA reads as TGCGCCAGCAGCTTGTCGTGGGTAGGAAGAAACATTCAGTACTTC.

By share of the sample, this clonotype is medium-sized. CDR3 coding DNA: TGCAGTGCTGGCAGGGGGGGTAGGGGGTACACTGAAGCTTTCTTT. It specifies CSAGRGGRGYTEAFF. J is TRBJ1-1 and V is TRBV20-1; the match to TRBD1 covers 7 bases. With 5 bases clipped from V and 3 bases from J, the junction kept 12 bases outside the gene matches. The CDR3 spans 15 residues. Germline CDR1 and CDR2: DFQATT and SNEGSKA (reference sequence).

This clonotype was detected many times. The CDR3 nucleotides are TGCAGTGCTAGAGACTACTTTTTTACCGGGACTAGTAATAACAATGAGCAGTTCTTC. It specifies CSARDYFFTGTSNNNEQFF. J is TRBJ2-1 and V is TRBV20-1; TRBD2 agrees at 8 bases. The CDR3 runs 19 residues. V lost 0 bases to trimming and J lost 5 bases; unmatched junction nucleotides: 18. From germline, CDR1 is DFQATT and CDR2 SNEGSKA (reference sequence).

In this sample, this clonotype turned up many times. The chain is built from TRBV6-5 and TRBJ2-1; D perhaps matches TRBD1 (6 bases). Germline lookup yields CDR1 MNHEY and CDR2 SVGAGI. The CDR3 spans 15 residues. The ends were cut back, 4 bases at V and 0 bases at J, with 10 bases in the middle. The CDR3 region is CASSSGVRSYNEQFF. For the CDR3, the DNA is TGTGCCAGCAGTTCAGGGGTCCGCTCCTACAATGAGCAGTTCTTC.

This clonotype has ten or more counts. This rearrangement joins TRBV20-1 to TRBJ2-2, with a weak D call TRBD2 (5 bases). V shed 4 bases and J shed 0 bases, with 12 bases lying between them. CDR1 is DFQATT, CDR2 SNEGSKA, per germline (reference sequence). The CDR3 sequence is 15 residues long. CDR3 loop: CSATTDFANTGELFF. CDR3 nucleotides: TGCAGTGCTACGACGGACTTCGCGAACACCGGGGAGCTGTTTTTT.

This clonotype was seen many times. The chain carries TRBV20-1 and TRBJ2-1; maybe TRBD1 (5 bases). Germline CDR1 DFQATT, CDR2 SNEGSKA (reference sequence). The CDR3 is 16 amino acids. V lost 3 bases and J lost 0, with 15 bases in between. The CDR3 coding sequence is TGCAGTGCTAGTAGGGGCCGGGTGAGCTCCTACAATGAGCAGTTCTTC. It codes for CSASRGRVSSYNEQFF.

The table lists this clonotype with many counts. The chain is built from TRBV27 and TRBJ1-1; no firm D call. Germline values: CDR1 MNHEY, CDR2 SMNVEV (reference sequence). V was pared by 2 bases and J by 1 base, with 8 bases between. The CDR3 is made up of 14 amino acids. CDR3 in DNA: TGTGCCAGCAGTTTAGCCCGAGGGAACACTGAAGCTTTCTTT. It encodes CASSLARGNTEAFF.

This clonotype was seen many times. The chain uses TRBV20-1 and TRBJ1-1, with D uncertain. Trimming took 6 bases from V and 7 from J, leaving 27 bases between them. CDR3 length: 16 amino acids. Looked up from germline, CDR1 is DFQATT and CDR2 is SNEGSKA (reference sequence). The CDR3 protein is CSARYNRGKYYSEAFF. CDR3 coding DNA: TGCAGTGCCAGGTATAATCGGGGAAAGTACTATAGTGAAGCTTTCTTT.

In its sample, this clonotype ranks as medium-sized (0.01 to 0.1%). The V and J genes are TRBV20-1 and TRBJ2-7; 10 nucleotides line up with TRBD2. Looked up from germline, CDR1 is DFQATT and CDR2 is SNEGSKA (reference sequence). The CDR3 covers 16 residues. Trimming took 3 bases from V and 4 from J; bases not matched to a gene: 12. This CDR3 is CSARRELAGFGYEQYV. The CDR3 DNA is TGCAGTGCTAGGCGGGAACTAGCGGGATTTGGGTACGAGCAGTACGTC.

The table lists this clonotype with many counts. The rearrangement uses TRBV5-1 and TRBJ1-2; D uncertain. Trimming pared 4 bases from V and 1 base from J, leaving 8 bases between. The CDR3 has 13 residues. Germline V CDR1 and CDR2: SGHRS, YFSETQ. CDR3 region: CASSGDVNYGYTF. The CDR3 DNA reads TGCGCCAGCAGCGGCGACGTTAACTATGGCTACACCTTC.

By sample fraction, this clonotype is medium-sized. The genes are TRBV28 and TRBJ1-3; a possible D gene is TRBD1 (5 bases). From germline, CDR1 is MDHEN and CDR2 SYDVKM. The ends were cut back, 2 bases at V and 0 bases at J, with 14 bases in the middle. This CDR3 has 17 residues. The CDR3 nucleotides read TGTGCCAGCAGTTTACGCCGGGACGCCCACTCTGGAAACACCATATATTTT. It encodes CASSLRRDAHSGNTIYF.

This clonotype was seen at least ten times. The chain employs TRBV7-6 and TRBJ1-1, with TRBD1 identical over 9 bases. V was clipped by 5 bases and J by 1 base; unmatched bases: 2. This CDR3 comprises 14 residues. The germline V gene encodes CDR1 SGHVS and CDR2 FNYEAQ. The CDR3 DNA follows: TGTGCCAGCAGCGCGGGACAGGGGAACACTGAAGCTTTCTTT. Translation gives CASSAGQGNTEAFF.

Many counts were recorded for this clonotype. The chain combines TRBV20-1 with TRBJ1-1; possible D gene TRBD1, 6 bases. The CDR3 is 13 amino acids. V shed 4 bases and J shed 0 bases, with 9 bases lying between them. Germline V gene lookup returns CDR1 DFQATT and CDR2 SNEGSKA (reference sequence). CDR3 protein: CSAMGALNTEAFF. As DNA, the CDR3 is TGCAGTGCTATGGGGGCTTTGAACACTGAAGCTTTCTTT.

This clonotype has a count of ten or more. This chain joins TRBV12-3 or TRBV12-4 and TRBJ1-6; 9 bases align to TRBD1. The CDR3 is made up of 14 amino acids. V shed 1 base, J shed 9 bases, and the junction held 1 base outside the gene matches. DNA for the CDR3: TGTGCCAGCAGTTTAGGGACAGGGGTTTCACCCCTCCACTTT. Translation gives CASSLGTGVSPLHF.

This clonotype appeared many times. V gene TRBV12-3 or TRBV12-4 combines with J gene TRBJ2-1; D ambiguous. The V and J ends lost 6 bases and 7 bases respectively, with 10 bases between them. The CDR3 length is 12 residues. The DNA for the CDR3 is TGTGCCAGCAGCCCCCGGTGGAATGAGCAGTTCTTC. Translating gives CASSPRWNEQFF.

The V call is TRBV6-5, the J call TRBJ2-3, with 10 bases aligning to TRBD2. This CDR3 is 16 amino acids long. The V segment lost 3 bases and the J segment 4 bases; nucleotides outside the gene matches: 7. Per germline, CDR1 MNHEY and CDR2 SVGAGI. The CDR3 loop is CASSYSERGGADTQYF. The CDR3 DNA reads TGTGCCAGCAGTTATTCGGAGCGGGGGGGAGCAGATACGCAGTATTTT.